This section outlines one T cell receptor (beta chain) sequence together with its context. The antigen remains unidentified. In the original processing: Because ImmunoSEQ provided only junction sequences with no quality scores, the filtering differed. Here immunoSEQ multiplex PCR was the method, and the copy in TCRdb shows in-frame clones only, minus some. V, J and clone size were drawn from that table, and D and trimming were deduced from the DNA. This sample has 520,000 or so clones, with 79% found just once. V was clipped by 2 bases and J by 2 bases; unmatched bases: 12. Germline CDR1 and CDR2: MDHEN and SYDVKM. The CDR3 is made up of 17 amino acids. The data belong to a study of shared clonotypes between healthy human individuals. Findings of the study overall: Few donors limited the genetic and exposure-history diversity represented.

The V and J genes are TRBV28 and TRBJ2-7; 7 positions agree with TRBD1. The specimen sequenced was PBMCs. This TCR derives from a woman in her 40s in good health. Some clones in this sample may be carry-over from other donors' samples. The CDR3 loop is CASSLPTVRQGPYEQYF. CDR3 nucleotide sequence: TGTGCCAGCAGTTTACCCACCGTTAGACAGGGTCCCTACGAGCAGTACTTC.